This TCR beta chain comes out of a study of early T cells in non-severe SARS-CoV-2 infection. This clonotype was seen ten or more times. TCRdb reprocessed the 5' RACE reads via MiXCR and lists one record per CDR3 protein. The sample contains about 33,000 distinct CDR3 sequences, under 6% of which appear only once. Sequencing used whole blood. The source is an adult who was a healthcare worker with PCR-confirmed SARS-CoV-2 infection or an uninfected control (not recorded which).

DNA of the CDR3: TGTGCCAGCTCACCACATTTTCTCAGCACTGAAGCTTTCTTT. Translation: CASSPHFLSTEAFF. J is TRBJ1-1 and V is TRBV18; D is unclear. CDR1 and CDR2 (germline): KGHSH, LQKENI. The CDR3 sequence is 14 residues long. V lost 1 base and J lost 4, with 10 bases in between.